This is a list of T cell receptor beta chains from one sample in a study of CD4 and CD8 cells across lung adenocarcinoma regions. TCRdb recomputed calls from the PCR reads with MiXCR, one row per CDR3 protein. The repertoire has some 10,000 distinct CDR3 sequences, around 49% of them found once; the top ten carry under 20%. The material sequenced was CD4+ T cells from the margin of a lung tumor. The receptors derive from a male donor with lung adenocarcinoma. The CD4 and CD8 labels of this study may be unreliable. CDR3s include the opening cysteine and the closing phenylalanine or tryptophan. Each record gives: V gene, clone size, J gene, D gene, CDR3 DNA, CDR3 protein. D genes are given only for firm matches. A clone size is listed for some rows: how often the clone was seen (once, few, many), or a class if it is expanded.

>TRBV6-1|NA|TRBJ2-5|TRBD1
TGTGCCAGCAGTGATCTAGGACAGGAAGAGACCCAGTACTTC
CASSDLGQEETQYF
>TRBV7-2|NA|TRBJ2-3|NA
TGTGCCAGCAGCTGTGCGGGCCCAGGGGTCCTGGACCAAGAGACGCAGTATTTC
CASSCAGPGVLDQETQYF
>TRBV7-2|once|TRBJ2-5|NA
TGTGCCAGCAGCCTTTTTGGCGGGGGCGGGGAGACCCAGTACTTC
CASSLFGGGGETQYF
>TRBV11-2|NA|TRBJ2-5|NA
TGTGCCAGCAGCTTAATTGGTGGAGGGGTAATAGAGACCCAGTACTTC
CASSLIGGGVIETQYF
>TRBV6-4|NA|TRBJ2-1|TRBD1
TGTGCCAGCAGTGACGTGGGGACAGGTCTCGATGAGCAGTTCTTC
CASSDVGTGLDEQFF
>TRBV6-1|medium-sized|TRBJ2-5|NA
TGTGCCAGCAGTGATACAATGGGGCAAGGGGAGACCCAGTACTTC
CASSDTMGQGETQYF
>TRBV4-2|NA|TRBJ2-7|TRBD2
TGTGCCAGCAGCCAAGATACTAGCGGGAGCGCCGAGCAGTACTTC
CASSQDTSGSAEQYF
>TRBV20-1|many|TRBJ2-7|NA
TGCAGTGCTTCTAATTCGCGAGACTACCTCGAGCAGTACTTC
CSASNSRDYLEQYF
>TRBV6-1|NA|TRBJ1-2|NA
TGTGCCAGCAGCAACCAAGGGGGGGCCGACTATGGCTACACCTTC
CASSNQGGADYGYTF
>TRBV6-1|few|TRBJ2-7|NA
TGTGCCAGCAGTGAGAGCCAGGGCTCCTACGAGCAGTACTTC
CASSESQGSYEQYF
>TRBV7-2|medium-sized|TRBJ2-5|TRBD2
TGTGCCAGCAGCCCCACGACTAGCGGGTGGGGAGAGACCCAGTACTTC
CASSPTTSGWGETQYF
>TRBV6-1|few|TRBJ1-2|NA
TGTGCCAGCAGTGAAGCGCGGCAGGGGTATGGGTATGGCTACACCTTC
CASSEARQGYGYGYTF
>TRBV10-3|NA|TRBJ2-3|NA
TGTGCCGGGGGGGTAGGGGGCCGCGTGCCAGATACCCAGTATTTC
CAGGVGGRVPDTQYF
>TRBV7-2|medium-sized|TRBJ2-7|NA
TGTGCCAGCAGCTTAGAGCAGGGATACGAGCAGTACTTC
CASSLEQGYEQYF
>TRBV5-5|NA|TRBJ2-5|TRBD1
TGTGCCAGCAGCTTGAGGGGGCCCGGTTGGACCCAGTACTTC
CASSLRGPGWTQYF
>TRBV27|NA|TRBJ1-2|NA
TGTGCCAGCAGGACTGTCGGGGGGGCCGACTATGGCTACACCTTC
CASRTVGGADYGYTF
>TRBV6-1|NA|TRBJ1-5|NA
TGTGCCAGCAGTGAGGGAGGGGCTAGGAGCAATCAGCCCCAGCATTTT
CASSEGGARSNQPQHF
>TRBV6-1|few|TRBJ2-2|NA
TGTGCCAGCAGTACCCAAGCTGGGTCGCGTCCCGGGGAGCTGTTTTTT
CASSTQAGSRPGELFF
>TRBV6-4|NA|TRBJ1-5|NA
TGTGCCAGCAGTAGCGTTCTCGGAAGGCAGCCCCACCACTTT
CASSSVLGRQPHHF
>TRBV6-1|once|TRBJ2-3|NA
TGTGCCCTGAGCCCCCAGGACGTGAACACAGGGACGCAGTTTTTT
CALSPQDVNTGTQFF
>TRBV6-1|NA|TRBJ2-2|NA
TGTGCCAGCAGTCCCAAGGACAGAAACACCGATAAGCTGTTTTTT
CASSPKDRNTDKLFF
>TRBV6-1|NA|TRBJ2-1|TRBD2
TGTGCCAGCCGACTAGCGGGCCCTCGCCGGTTCAACAATGAGCAGTTCTTC
CASRLAGPRRFNNEQFF
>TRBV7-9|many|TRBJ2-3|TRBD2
TGTGCCAGCAGCCACTCCCGGCTAGCGGGAGATGATACGCAGTATTTT
CASSHSRLAGDDTQYF
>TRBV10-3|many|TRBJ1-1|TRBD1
TGTGCCACGCAGGGGGTGAACACTGAAGCTTTCTTT
CATQGVNTEAFF
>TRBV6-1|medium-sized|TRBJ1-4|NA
TGTGCCAGCACCCCCGTGGGGGGGGGGGGAAAACTGTTTTTT
CASTPVGGGGKLFF
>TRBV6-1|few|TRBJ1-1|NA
TGTGCCAGCAGTGTCGAGGGAAAAAAAGCTTTCTTT
CASSVEGKKAFF
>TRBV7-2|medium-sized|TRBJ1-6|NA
TGTGCCAGCAGCTTGCCATTTCTAAATTCACCCCTCCACTTT
CASSLPFLNSPLHF
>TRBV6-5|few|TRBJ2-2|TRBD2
TGTGCCAGCAGTTATCAGCTAGCGGGATTTACCGGGGAGCTGTTTTTT
CASSYQLAGFTGELFF